Here is one T cell receptor (beta chain) with its context. This sample stems from a study of shared clonotypes between healthy human individuals. Genomic DNA from each subset was divided evenly over several immunoSEQ plates. Only in-frame clones appear in the TCRdb table, and some are missing; sequencing was by immunoSEQ multiplex PCR. The sample contains approximately 2.4 million clones, almost 96% of which appear only once. Adult donors, all healthy and HIV-negative, had no recent acute infections or vaccinations. Adult Caucasians living in Nashville, Tennessee made up all of the donors. The CD4+ fraction was divided into a CD45RA+ naive subset and a CD45RA-negative memory subset. Trimming at V came to 11 bases and at J to 5 bases, leaving 17 bases not matched to a gene. The length of the CDR3 is 15 residues. Per the germline V gene, CDR1 is MRHNA and CDR2 is SNTAGT.

This clonotype was obtained from a man aged 18-30 years in good health. The sequenced material came from naive CD4+ T cells sorted from blood. The subset denotes: CD45RA+ positively selected. The chain has TRBV6-4 and TRBJ2-7, with 8 bases identical to TRBD2. DNA for the CDR3: TGTGCCCCCTCGCCGGGACTAGTTTCTTTCCACGAGCAGTACTTC. Translated, it gives CAPSPGLVSFHEQYF.